This entry lists 11 T cell receptor beta chains sequenced from one sample in a study of blood T cell repertoires in COVID-19. TCRdb's table, derived via immunoSEQ multiplex PCR, lists solely in-frame clones and lacks some. This table has hundreds of thousands of clones, under 90% appearing once. The sequenced material came from peripheral blood. Receptors were obtained from a woman aged 40 to 50 with active or convalescent COVID-19.

J is TRBJ2-2 and V is TRBV11-3; 9 bases fit TRBD1. This CDR3 has 14 residues. V shed 8 bases and J 4 bases; nucleotides not matched to a gene: 5. From germline, CDR1 is SGHNT and CDR2 YENEEA. The CDR3 is CASGDRASTGELFF. CDR3 in DNA: TGTGCCAGCGGGGACAGGGCGTCCACCGGGGAGCTGTTTTTT.

V is TRBV3-1 (or the pseudogene TRBV3-2) and J is TRBJ2-3; 10 positions agree with TRBD2. This CDR3 region has 15 residues. Germline CDR1 LGHDT, CDR2 YNNKEL (reference sequence). V lost 4 bases, J lost 4 bases, and 5 bases stayed unmatched. This CDR3 is CASSPLAGVPDTQYF. DNA for the CDR3: TGTGCCAGCAGCCCCCTAGCGGGAGTGCCAGATACGCAGTATTTT.

J is TRBJ2-1 and V is TRBV4-3, with D possibly being TRBD2 (5 bases). The germline V and J ends were trimmed by 3 bases and 6 bases, with 12 bases remaining between them. From germline, CDR1 is LGHNA and CDR2 YSLEER. This CDR3 is 14 amino acids long. CDR3 residues: CASSHYTGSNEQFF. The CDR3, as DNA: TGCGCCAGCAGCCATTATACTGGGAGCAATGAGCAGTTCTTC.

With respect to this clone: One junction end disagrees with the germline gene, perhaps due to a read error. Here the CDR3 reads CASSQQSGLANTGELFF. DNA of the CDR3: TGTGCCAGCAGCCAGCAGTCGGGACTAGCGAATACCGGGGAGCTGTTTTTT. The chain joins TRBV4-2 to TRBJ2-2, with 10 bases aligning to TRBD2. Per germline, CDR1 LGHNA and CDR2 YNFKEQ. This CDR3 has 17 amino acids.

This chain joins TRBV19 and TRBJ2-1; possibly TRBD1 for D (6 bases). Germline V gives CDR1 LNHDA, CDR2 SQIVND (reference sequence). This CDR3 is 15 amino acids long. The V and J ends lost 3 bases and 9 bases respectively, with 18 bases between them. This CDR3 is CASSMAAGAASEQFF. The CDR3 DNA reads TGTGCCAGTAGTATGGCGGCAGGGGCGGCCAGTGAGCAGTTCTTC.

The V gene is TRBV6-2 or TRBV6-3, the J gene TRBJ1-5, with D perhaps matching TRBD1 (5 bases). The length of the CDR3 is 13 residues. V lost 2 bases to trimming and J lost 7 bases, with 9 bases between them. Germline V gene lookup returns CDR1 MNHEY and CDR2 SVGEGT. The CDR3 spells CASSYLDRQPQHF. DNA of the CDR3: TGTGCCAGCAGTTACCTCGACAGACAGCCCCAGCATTTT.

The CDR3 is CASSGRPGGSGEQFF. The DNA for the CDR3 is TGTGCCAGCAGCGGCCGCCCTGGCGGGAGCGGTGAGCAGTTCTTC. This sequence joins TRBV9 and TRBJ2-1; 7 positions match TRBD2. The CDR3 extends over 15 amino acids. CDR1 is SGDLS, CDR2 YYNGEE, per germline. The V gene end was trimmed by 3 bases and the J gene end by 9 bases; junction bases not matched to a gene: 12.

In its sample, this clone was seen a few times. The chain uses TRBV24-1 and TRBJ1-1; D perhaps matches TRBD1 (6 bases). Germline V CDR1 and CDR2: KGHDR, SFDVKD. The CDR3 is 14 residues long. V was shortened by 2 bases and J by 4 bases, with 10 bases between the two germline ends. This CDR3 reads CATSDSGHGTEAFF. CDR3 DNA sequence: TGTGCCACCAGTGATTCGGGACACGGCACTGAAGCTTTCTTT.

The rearrangement joins TRBV9 to TRBJ1-4; TRBD1 matches at 9 bases. V dropped 3 bases and J dropped 4; count of bases not matched to a gene: 1. From germline, CDR1 is SGDLS and CDR2 YYNGEE. The CDR3 totals 14 residues. The DNA of the CDR3 is TGTGCCAGCAGCGCGGACAGGGGTAATGAAAAACTGTTTTTT. As protein: CASSADRGNEKLFF.

This rearrangement joins TRBV28 to TRBJ1-1; 7 bases match TRBD1. The CDR3 has 15 residues. V lost 1 base to trimming and J lost 6 bases; unmatched junction nucleotides: 8. From germline, CDR1 is MDHEN and CDR2 SYDVKM. The CDR3 here is CASSLFYRGRPEAFF. CDR3 nucleotide sequence: TGTGCCAGCAGTTTATTCTACAGGGGCCGACCTGAAGCTTTCTTT.

The V and J genes are TRBV5-1 and TRBJ2-7; 11 positions agree with TRBD2. This CDR3 spans 15 amino acids. V shed 6 bases and J 2 bases; nucleotides not matched to a gene: 7. From germline, CDR1 is SGHRS and CDR2 YFSETQ. DNA for the CDR3: TGCGCCAGCAATTCCGGGACTAGCGGAACCTACGAGCAGTACTTC. It codes for CASNSGTSGTYEQYF.